This T cell receptor (beta chain) was obtained from a study of CD8 T cell repertoires and HIV-1 epitope variants. Assay used: immunoSEQ multiplex PCR; TCRdb lists only in-frame clones, some missing. Seen here are approximately 5,200 clones, about 63% observed once, and the top ten hold about two fifths. Concerning this clone itself: What it binds is unknown.

Germline V lookup: CDR1 SGHVS, CDR2 FNYEAQ. The CDR3 runs 15 residues. The germline V and J ends were trimmed by 1 base and 1 base, with 8 bases remaining between them. The V gene is TRBV7-6, the J gene TRBJ1-5; the D is unclear. The TCR originated in a male donor with HIV. The source material was cultured CD8+ T cells derived from PBMCs. The CDR3 sequence is CASSLGGGSNQPQHF. The CDR3 DNA is TGTGCCAGCAGCTTAGGGGGTGGGAGCAATCAGCCCCAGCATTTT.